Below, one T cell receptor (beta chain) is given with its context. The antigen is unknown. The sample is drawn from a study of blood T cells in healthy people across ages. Study results and caveats: Measured against age, TCR beta diversity per million T cells decreased in a roughly linear manner. Long-lived and aged donors differed, with more naive CD4+ cells and higher diversity in the long-lived. Naive T cell percentage by flow cytometry tracked strongly with beta diversity.

Samples each yielded at least 6 micrograms of total RNA. The use of a sample-barcoded 5' primer and a J-beta primer mix characterized a second PCR of roughly 7 to 12 cycles. Each CDR3 protein gets one entry after TCRdb re-called the 5' RACE reads with MiXCR. In the table there are 550,000 to 700,000 distinct CDR3 sequences, approximately 25% of which are singletons. Germline CDR1 and CDR2: SQVTM and ANQGSEA. The CDR3 runs to 13 residues. V shed 1 base and J shed 8 bases, with 14 bases lying between them. The sequenced sample was blood. This receptor was obtained from a woman aged 65 to 85 in good health. The V call is TRBV29-1, the J call TRBJ1-2, with D tentatively TRBD1 (5 bases). The DNA for the CDR3 is TGCAGCGTTGAAGTTACAACTTCAGGGGGCTACACCTTC. The encoded protein is CSVEVTTSGGYTF.